A selection of T cell receptor beta chains follows, all from one sample in a study of shared clonotypes between healthy human individuals. Clones were sequenced by immunoSEQ multiplex PCR, and TCRdb holds only the in-frame ones, with some missing. Of 900,000 to 1,200,000 clones detected, 70% to 80% appear once; the ten largest clones hold 0.55% to 0.7%. The specimen sequenced was memory CD4+ T cells from PBMCs. The receptors derive from a man aged 18 to 29 in good health. Some clones in this sample may be carry-over from other donors' samples. Each CDR3 is given with its conserved first and last residue. Clone size is shown for a subset of rows, as once, few, many or a class of expanded clone.

V: TRBV6-5; size: NA; J: TRBJ1-3; CDR3: CASSPRSGNTIYF
V: TRBV19; size: many; J: TRBJ1-5; CDR3: CASSIGRDQPQHF
V: TRBV18; size: few; J: TRBJ2-2; CDR3: CASSPQGTGRTGELFF
V: TRBV30; size: few; J: TRBJ1-1; CDR3: CAWSVSGGTEAFF
V: TRBV7-3; size: NA; J: TRBJ2-1; CDR3: CASSLWGLPVGEQFF
V: TRBV29-1; size: NA; J: TRBJ2-3; CDR3: CSVNQQGSTDTQYF
V: TRBV5-1; size: NA; J: TRBJ2-7; CDR3: CASSLVDRVTDEQYF
V: TRBV7-9; size: NA; J: TRBJ1-1; CDR3: CASSIRDRENTEAFF
V: TRBV15; size: NA; J: TRBJ1-6; CDR3: CATSRDVVTLHF
V: TRBV5-4; size: NA; J: TRBJ2-5; CDR3: CASSRDRYPETQYF
V: TRBV4-1; size: NA; J: TRBJ2-5; CDR3: CASSQDLASRETQYF
V: TRBV2; size: NA; J: TRBJ2-1; CDR3: CASGGPGLAGDEQFF
V: TRBV7-9; size: many; J: TRBJ2-3; CDR3: CASSLLAGAADTQYF
V: TRBV7-2; size: NA; J: TRBJ2-3; CDR3: CASSSDRGLDTQYF
V: TRBV7-2; size: NA; J: TRBJ1-1; CDR3: CASTVTHFKAFF
V: TRBV2; size: NA; J: TRBJ2-2; CDR3: CASSEGRGNTGELFF
V: TRBV11-2; size: once; J: TRBJ2-7; CDR3: CASSLEMGGGEKYF
V: TRBV5-1; size: NA; J: TRBJ2-7; CDR3: CASSLGGPEQYF
V: TRBV5-1; size: NA; J: TRBJ2-2; CDR3: CASLSSVNTGELFF
V: TRBV7-2; size: NA; J: TRBJ2-3; CDR3: CASSPRLLAVSSDTQYF
V: TRBV29-1; size: NA; J: TRBJ2-7; CDR3: CSVVGLAEISYEQYF
V: TRBV7-6; size: NA; J: TRBJ2-3; CDR3: CASSLAAGGQGDTQYF
V: TRBV6-5; size: NA; J: TRBJ2-7; CDR3: CASSYRDRGDYEQYF
V: TRBV7-2; size: once; J: TRBJ2-1; CDR3: CASSSAGQLLNEQFF
V: TRBV1; size: NA; J: TRBJ1-1; CDR3: CTSTHKLGGNTEAFF
V: TRBV27; size: NA; J: TRBJ2-7; CDR3: CASSLYPGQGYEQYF
V: TRBV28; size: NA; J: TRBJ2-7; CDR3: CASSFSGATSYEQYF
V: TRBV9; size: NA; J: TRBJ2-3; CDR3: CASSPTGGETDTQYF
V: TRBV5-1; size: NA; J: TRBJ2-1; CDR3: CASSWGQGSNEQFF
V: TRBV2; size: NA; J: TRBJ1-5; CDR3: CASRGQVNQPQHF
V: TRBV9; size: NA; J: TRBJ2-3; CDR3: CASSVFLFTDTQYF
V: TRBV11-2; size: NA; J: TRBJ1-1; CDR3: CASSLGDRSYRPEAFF
V: TRBV6-1; size: NA; J: TRBJ2-5; CDR3: CASINPRAGETQYF
V: TRBV9; size: NA; J: TRBJ2-5; CDR3: CASSVGTHPQETQYF
V: TRBV5-1; size: NA; J: TRBJ2-7; CDR3: CASSLVGRSSYEQYF
V: TRBV6-1; size: NA; J: TRBJ2-7; CDR3: CASGTLAGGIYEQYF
V: TRBV7-9; size: NA; J: TRBJ1-2; CDR3: CASSPPETYGYTF
V: TRBV7-3; size: few; J: TRBJ1-1; CDR3: CASSLSGRGYTEAFF
V: TRBV28; size: NA; J: TRBJ2-5; CDR3: CASSAQTGALGETQYF
V: TRBV30; size: NA; J: TRBJ1-1; CDR3: CAWGQVADTEAFF
V: TRBV6-5; size: NA; J: TRBJ2-1; CDR3: CASSPISSGAKFF
V: TRBV9; size: NA; J: TRBJ2-2; CDR3: CASSPRGSGSPGELFF
V: TRBV7-8; size: NA; J: TRBJ2-3; CDR3: CASSPHPDTQYF
V: TRBV7-2; size: NA; J: TRBJ2-1; CDR3: CASNEPGLQQFF
V: TRBV7-8; size: NA; J: TRBJ1-1; CDR3: CASSLGSENTEAFF
V: TRBV2; size: NA; J: TRBJ2-2; CDR3: CASELQFTGELFF
V: TRBV11-3; size: NA; J: TRBJ2-1; CDR3: CASSLDGPYNEQFF
V: TRBV27; size: NA; J: TRBJ1-1; CDR3: CASSPSPQVGAFF
V: TRBV4-1; size: NA; J: TRBJ2-7; CDR3: CASSQLTVKYEQYF
V: TRBV29-1; size: NA; J: TRBJ2-1; CDR3: CSVVGLAIGNEQFF
V: TRBV4-2; size: few; J: TRBJ1-2; CDR3: CASSQEPDGPDGNYGYTF
V: TRBV4-1; size: NA; J: TRBJ2-2; CDR3: CASSQDGAYTNTGELFF
V: TRBV11-2; size: NA; J: TRBJ1-2; CDR3: CASSGQGQGALYTF
V: TRBV28; size: NA; J: TRBJ2-5; CDR3: CASSFDGAQETQYF